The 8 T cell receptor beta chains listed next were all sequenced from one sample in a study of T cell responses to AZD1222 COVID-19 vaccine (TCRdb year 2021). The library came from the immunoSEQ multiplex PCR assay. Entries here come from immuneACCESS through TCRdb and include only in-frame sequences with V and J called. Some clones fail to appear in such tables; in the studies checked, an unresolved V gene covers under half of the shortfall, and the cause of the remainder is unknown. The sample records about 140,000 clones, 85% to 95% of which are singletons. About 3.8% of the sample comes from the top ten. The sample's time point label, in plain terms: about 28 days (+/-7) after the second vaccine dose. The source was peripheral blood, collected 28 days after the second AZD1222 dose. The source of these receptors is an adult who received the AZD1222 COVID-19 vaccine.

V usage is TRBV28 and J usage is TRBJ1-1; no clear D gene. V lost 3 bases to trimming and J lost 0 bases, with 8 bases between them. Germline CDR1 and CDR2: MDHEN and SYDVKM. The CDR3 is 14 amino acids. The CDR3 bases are TGTGCCAGCAGTTTTCTGGAACTGAACACTGAAGCTTTCTTT. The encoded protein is CASSFLELNTEAFF.

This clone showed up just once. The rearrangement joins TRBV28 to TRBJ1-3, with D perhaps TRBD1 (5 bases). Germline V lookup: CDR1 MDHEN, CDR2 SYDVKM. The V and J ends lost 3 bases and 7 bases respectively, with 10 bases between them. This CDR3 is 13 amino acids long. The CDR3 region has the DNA TGTGCCAGCAGTTTTCAGGGTGGGAACACCATATATTTT. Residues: CASSFQGGNTIYF.

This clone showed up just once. CDR3 in amino acids: CASRDRTSGRAIPFF. DNA for the CDR3: TGTGCCAGCAGGGACAGGACTAGCGGGAGGGCCATCCCGTTCTTC. This rearrangement joins TRBV27 to TRBJ2-1, with 15 bases that match TRBD2. This CDR3 comprises 15 residues. The junction had 12 bases not matched to a gene; V was cut back by 6 bases and J by 15 bases. Germline assignment: CDR1 MNHEY and CDR2 SMNVEV (reference sequence).

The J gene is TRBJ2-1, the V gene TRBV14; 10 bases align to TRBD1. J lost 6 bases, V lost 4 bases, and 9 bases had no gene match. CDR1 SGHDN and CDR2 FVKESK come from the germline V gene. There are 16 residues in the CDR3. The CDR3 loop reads CASSRLTGGAGNEQFF. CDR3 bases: TGTGCCAGCAGCCGCCTGACAGGGGGCGCCGGCAATGAGCAGTTCTTC.

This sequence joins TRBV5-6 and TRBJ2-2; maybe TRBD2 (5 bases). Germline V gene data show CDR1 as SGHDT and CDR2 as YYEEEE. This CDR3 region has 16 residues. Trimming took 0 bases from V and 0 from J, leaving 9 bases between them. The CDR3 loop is CASSLAGVTNTGELFF. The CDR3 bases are TGTGCCAGCAGCTTGGCCGGGGTAACGAACACCGGGGAGCTGTTTTTT.

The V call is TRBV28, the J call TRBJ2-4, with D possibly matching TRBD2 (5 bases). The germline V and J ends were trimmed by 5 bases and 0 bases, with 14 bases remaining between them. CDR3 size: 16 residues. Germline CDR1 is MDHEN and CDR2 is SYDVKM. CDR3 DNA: TGTGCCAGCAGTCGAGGGCGGAGAATAGCCAAAAACATTCAGTACTTC. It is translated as CASSRGRRIAKNIQYF.

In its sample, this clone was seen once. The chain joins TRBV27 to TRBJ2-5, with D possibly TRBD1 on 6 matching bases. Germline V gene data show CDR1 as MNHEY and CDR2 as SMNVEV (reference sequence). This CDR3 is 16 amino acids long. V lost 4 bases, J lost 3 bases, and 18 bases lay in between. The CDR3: CASSSPHQQGKETQYF. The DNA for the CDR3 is TGTGCCAGCAGTTCCCCCCATCAACAGGGAAAAGAGACCCAGTACTTC.

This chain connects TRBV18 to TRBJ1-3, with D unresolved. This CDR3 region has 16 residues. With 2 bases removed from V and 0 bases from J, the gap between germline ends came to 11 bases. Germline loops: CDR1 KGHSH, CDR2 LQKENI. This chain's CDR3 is CASSPGQLVSGNTIYF. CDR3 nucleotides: TGTGCCAGCTCACCAGGGCAGCTTGTCTCTGGAAACACCATATATTTT.